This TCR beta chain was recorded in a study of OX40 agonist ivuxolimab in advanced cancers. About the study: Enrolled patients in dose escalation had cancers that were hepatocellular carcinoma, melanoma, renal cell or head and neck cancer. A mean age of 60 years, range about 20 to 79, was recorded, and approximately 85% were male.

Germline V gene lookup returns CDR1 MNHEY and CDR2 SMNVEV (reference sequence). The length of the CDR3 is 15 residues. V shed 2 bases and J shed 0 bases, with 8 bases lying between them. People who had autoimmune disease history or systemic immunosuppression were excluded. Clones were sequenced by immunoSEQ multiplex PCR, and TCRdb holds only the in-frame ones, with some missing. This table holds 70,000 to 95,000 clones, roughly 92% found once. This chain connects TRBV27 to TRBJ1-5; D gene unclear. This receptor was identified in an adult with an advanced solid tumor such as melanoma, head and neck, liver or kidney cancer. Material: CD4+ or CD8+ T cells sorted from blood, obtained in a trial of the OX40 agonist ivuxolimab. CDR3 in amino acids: CASSLIRNSNQPQHF. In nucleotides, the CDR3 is TGTGCCAGCAGTTTAATCCGGAATAGCAATCAGCCCCAGCATTTT.